These T cell receptor beta chains were read from a single sample in a study of tumor-infiltrating lymphocytes in primary liver carcinoma. Each CDR3 protein is one row after TCRdb ran MiXCR on the multiplex PCR reads. The sample consists of some 94,000 distinct CDR3 sequences, about 70% of them appearing once. Sequencing was performed on liver tumor tissue from sampling region 5. These receptors were collected from a woman aged 55-69 years with primary liver carcinoma and hepatitis B virus infection. Both conserved end residues are part of each CDR3. The D gene is left open where the match is weak. Size tells how often a clone was seen (once, few, many) or the class of an expanded clone, and some rows leave it out.

J,V,D,size,DNA,CDR3
TRBJ2-5,TRBV29-1,NA,many,TGCAGCGTTGAAGACCCCACCCAAGAGACCCAGTACTTC,CSVEDPTQETQYF
TRBJ2-3,TRBV10-3,NA,many,TGTGCCATCAGGGCCTACGGCAGCACAGATACGCAGTATTTT,CAIRAYGSTDTQYF
TRBJ2-5,TRBV7-9,NA,many,TGTGCCAGCAGCTTAGGAACGGGGATGTGGGAGACCCAGTACTTC,CASSLGTGMWETQYF
TRBJ2-3,TRBV18,NA,NA,TGTACCAGCTCACCTCCCGGACGCAGAGATACGCAGTATTTT,CTSSPPGRRDTQYF
TRBJ2-1,TRBV30,TRBD2,NA,TGTGCCTGGAGGGGACTAGCGGGAGGCTCCTACAATGAGCAGTTCTTC,CAWRGLAGGSYNEQFF
TRBJ2-1,TRBV6-7,NA,NA,TGTGCCGGCAGTTACGGGCATGGATCGAATGAGCAGTTCTTC,CAGSYGHGSNEQFF
TRBJ2-2,TRBV5-1,NA,few,TGCGCCAGCAGCCTGTGGAGTACGGGCACCGGGGAGCTGTTTTTT,CASSLWSTGTGELFF
TRBJ2-2,TRBV6-5,TRBD1,NA,TGTGCCTGCAGAGACAGGGCACCCGACTTGAACACAGGGGAGCTGTTTTTT,CACRDRAPDLNTGELFF
TRBJ2-7,TRBV11-2,NA,medium-sized,TGTGCCAGCAGCTTAGGGAAAAACGAGCAGTACTTC,CASSLGKNEQYF
TRBJ2-3,TRBV11-2,TRBD2,NA,TGTGCCAGCAGCTTAGGGGGACTAACGCACACGTCAGATATGGAGTATTTT,CASSLGGLTHTSDMEYF
TRBJ1-6,TRBV28,NA,NA,TGTGCCAGCAGTTTGAGGGGCCCCCTCCACTTT,CASSLRGPLHF
TRBJ1-1,TRBV5-5,NA,many,TGTGCCAGCAGCTTTTCGGACGTTACTGAAGCTTTCTTT,CASSFSDVTEAFF
TRBJ2-1,TRBV7-8,NA,many,TGTGCCAGCAGCTTGGGCCGTAACAATGAGCAGTTCTTC,CASSLGRNNEQFF
TRBJ2-1,TRBV11-3,NA,NA,TGTGCCAGCAGCCCTCGGGGTAGCTGCAACAATGAGCAATTCTTC,CASSPRGSCNNEQFF
TRBJ2-2,TRBV6-1,NA,NA,TGTGCCAGCGGTGGCTATGGGACTCCCCTCACCGGGGAGCTGTTTTTT,CASGGYGTPLTGELFF
TRBJ2-7,TRBV29-1,NA,NA,TGCAGCGTCCTCTCAGGGTACGAGAAGTACTTC,CSVLSGYEKYF
TRBJ2-1,TRBV7-2,NA,NA,TGTGCCAGCAGCCCAGGATTCGGGGACTACAATGAGCAGTTCTTC,CASSPGFGDYNEQFF
TRBJ2-3,TRBV11-3,NA,NA,TGTGCCAGCAGCCAGCGGTCCGGGACAGTGACTAGTAGAGATACGCAGTATTTT,CASSQRSGTVTSRDTQYF
TRBJ2-6,TRBV7-9,TRBD1,many,TGTGCCAGCAGCTTAGTTTTTGCGACAGGGGCAATAAGCTCTGGGGCCAACGTCCTGACTTTC,CASSLVFATGAISSGANVLTF
TRBJ2-3,TRBV29-1,NA,NA,TGCAGCGTTGACGGGGGAGACACAGATACGCAGTACTTT,CSVDGGDTDTQYF
TRBJ1-1,TRBV11-3,TRBD1,NA,TGTGCCAGCAGCTTAGGTAGAACAGGGGTTCCTGAAGTTTTCTTT,CASSLGRTGVPEVFF
TRBJ1-2,TRBV6-5,NA,many,TGTGCCAGCAGACCCACAGGGACCGGCTATGGCTACACCTTC,CASRPTGTGYGYTF
TRBJ2-1,TRBV10-1,NA,NA,TGCGCCAGCAGTGAGTCGACCAGTGGGTGGAATGAGCAGTTCTTC,CASSESTSGWNEQFF
TRBJ2-3,TRBV28,TRBD2,few,TGTGCCAGCAGTTTGGCGGCTAGCGGCTCTAGCACAGATACGCAGTATTTT,CASSLAASGSSTDTQYF
TRBJ2-1,TRBV11-3,NA,NA,TGTGCCAGCAGCTTAAGAACTAGTGGGAAGCTTGAGCAGTTATTC,CASSLRTSGKLEQLF
TRBJ2-7,TRBV28,NA,few,TGTGCCAGTAGAAGACAGGCCGCCTCCTACGAGCAGTACTTC,CASRRQAASYEQYF
TRBJ2-7,TRBV5-1,NA,many,TGCGCCAGCAGCTTGCTCAGCAGCTCCTACGAGCAGTACTTC,CASSLLSSSYEQYF
TRBJ2-3,TRBV28,NA,NA,TGTGCCAGCACCAAAGGGAGACTAGGCATGGGAGATACGCAGTATTTT,CASTKGRLGMGDTQYF
TRBJ1-5,TRBV12-3/TRBV12-4,NA,NA,TGTGCCAGCAGCCCAATCCTTGAGGCAGGCAGCAATCGGTCCCAGCATTTT,CASSPILEAGSNRSQHF
TRBJ2-7,TRBV11-2,NA,NA,TGTGCCAGTAGCTTTGGGGCAGAGGGCGGATTCGAAGAGCAGTACTTC,CASSFGAEGGFEEQYF
TRBJ1-1,TRBV6-5,NA,NA,TGCGCCAGCAGTAGTGGAGGGGCCCAGGGTTGGACTGAAGCTTACTTT,CASSSGGAQGWTEAYF
TRBJ2-7,TRBV11-2,NA,NA,TGTGCCAGCAACTTAGCCATGAGGACCTACGAGCAGTACTTC,CASNLAMRTYEQYF
TRBJ2-7,TRBV5-4,NA,NA,TGTGCTAGCAGCTTGCGTCGGGGGTCTCGCGGGATTCGCGAGCAGTACTTC,CASSLRRGSRGIREQYF
TRBJ2-5,TRBV28,TRBD1,NA,TGTGCCAGCAGCCGGACAGGGTTAGAGACCCAGTGCTTC,CASSRTGLETQCF
TRBJ1-2,TRBV7-9,TRBD1,few,TGTGCCAGCAGCTTAGCCGCAGGGGGAGGCTATGGCTACACCTTC,CASSLAAGGGYGYTF
TRBJ1-2,TRBV6-4,NA,NA,TGTGCCAGCAGTCCTCGCTATATACAGGGAAGGGGCTATGGCTACACCTTC,CASSPRYIQGRGYGYTF
TRBJ2-3,TRBV6-1,NA,NA,TGTGCCAGCAGAACCCCGGGGGCTAGCACAGATACGGAGTATTTT,CASRTPGASTDTEYF
TRBJ2-2,TRBV5-6,NA,once,TGTGTCAGCAGCTTGGGTAGGAACACCGGGGAGCTGTTCTTT,CVSSLGRNTGELFF
TRBJ1-5,TRBV29-1,NA,NA,TGCAACGTTGCGACGGGCACGGATCAGCCCCAGCATTTT,CNVATGTDQPQHF
TRBJ2-3,TRBV25-1,NA,NA,TGTGCCATCAGTGATGTCCTAGTTAATTTCGATACGCAGTATTTT,CAISDVLVNFDTQYF
TRBJ1-2,TRBV10-3,TRBD1,few,TGTGCCATCAGGCAGGGGGACTATGGCTACACCTTC,CAIRQGDYGYTF
TRBJ1-2,TRBV19,NA,NA,TGTGCCAGTAGTATTTCGGAAGCCTACACCTTC,CASSISEAYTF
TRBJ1-2,TRBV11-2,NA,NA,TGCGCCAGCAGCAGGGACCGGCAAGACTATGGCTATACCTTC,CASSRDRQDYGYTF
TRBJ2-1,TRBV10-3,NA,NA,TGTGCCATCAGTGAGGTTTATAGCAATGAGCAGTTCTTC,CAISEVYSNEQFF
TRBJ1-6,TRBV29-1,NA,NA,TGCAGCGCCCAGGATGGAAGGGTTAATTCACCCCTCCACTTC,CSAQDGRVNSPLHF
TRBJ2-3,TRBV12-3/TRBV12-4,TRBD1,NA,TGTCCTAGCAGGACAGGGGACAATCAGCCCCAGTATTTT,CPSRTGDNQPQYF